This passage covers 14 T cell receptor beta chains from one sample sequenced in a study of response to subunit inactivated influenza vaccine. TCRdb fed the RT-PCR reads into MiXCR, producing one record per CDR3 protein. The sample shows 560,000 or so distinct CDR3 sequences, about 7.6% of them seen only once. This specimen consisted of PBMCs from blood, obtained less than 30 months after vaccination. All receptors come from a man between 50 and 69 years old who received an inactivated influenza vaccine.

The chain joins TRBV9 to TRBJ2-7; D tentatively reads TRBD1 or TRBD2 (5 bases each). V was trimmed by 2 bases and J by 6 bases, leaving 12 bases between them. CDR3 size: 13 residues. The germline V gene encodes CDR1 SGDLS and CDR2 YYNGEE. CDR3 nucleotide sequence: TGTGCCAGCAGCGTGGGCAGTGGGGGCGAGCAGTACTTC. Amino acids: CASSVGSGGEQYF.

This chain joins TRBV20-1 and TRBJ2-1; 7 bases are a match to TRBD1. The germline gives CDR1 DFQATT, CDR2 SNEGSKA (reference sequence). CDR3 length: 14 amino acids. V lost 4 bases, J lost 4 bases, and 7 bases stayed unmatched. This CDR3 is CSAISGTVYNEQFF. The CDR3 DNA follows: TGCAGTGCTATATCCGGGACAGTATACAATGAGCAGTTCTTC.

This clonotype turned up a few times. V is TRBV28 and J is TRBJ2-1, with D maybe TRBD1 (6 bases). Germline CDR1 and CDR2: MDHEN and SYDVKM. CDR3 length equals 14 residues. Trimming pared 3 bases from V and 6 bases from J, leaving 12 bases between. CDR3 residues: CASSFIGRGNEQFF. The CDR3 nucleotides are TGTGCCAGCAGTTTTATAGGCAGGGGCAATGAGCAGTTCTTC.

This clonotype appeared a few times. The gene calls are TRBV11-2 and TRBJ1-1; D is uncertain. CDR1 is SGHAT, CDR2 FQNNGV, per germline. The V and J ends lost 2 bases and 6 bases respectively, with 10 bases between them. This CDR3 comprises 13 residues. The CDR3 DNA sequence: TGTGCCAGCAGCTTAAACATTCGCTCTGAAGCTTTCTTT. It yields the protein CASSLNIRSEAFF.

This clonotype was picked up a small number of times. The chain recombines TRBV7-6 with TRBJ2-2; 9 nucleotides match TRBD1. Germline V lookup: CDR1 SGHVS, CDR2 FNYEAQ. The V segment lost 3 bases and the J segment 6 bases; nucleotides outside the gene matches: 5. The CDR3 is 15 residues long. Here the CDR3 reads CASSLGQGGAGELFF. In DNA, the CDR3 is TGTGCCAGCAGCTTGGGACAGGGTGGTGCCGGGGAGCTGTTTTTT.

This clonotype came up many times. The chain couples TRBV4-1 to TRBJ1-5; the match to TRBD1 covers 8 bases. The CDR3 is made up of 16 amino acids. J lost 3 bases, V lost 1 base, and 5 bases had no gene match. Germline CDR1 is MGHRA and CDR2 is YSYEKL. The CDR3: CASSQGTGGLNQPQHF. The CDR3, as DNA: TGCGCCAGCAGCCAAGGTACAGGGGGACTCAATCAGCCCCAGCATTTT.

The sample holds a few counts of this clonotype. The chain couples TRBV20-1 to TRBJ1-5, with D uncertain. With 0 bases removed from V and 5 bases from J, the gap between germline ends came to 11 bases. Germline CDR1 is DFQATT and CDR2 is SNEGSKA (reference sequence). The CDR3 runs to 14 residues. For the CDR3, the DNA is TGCAGTGCTAGAGATCCGGATCGAGATCAGCCCCAGCATTTT. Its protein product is CSARDPDRDQPQHF.

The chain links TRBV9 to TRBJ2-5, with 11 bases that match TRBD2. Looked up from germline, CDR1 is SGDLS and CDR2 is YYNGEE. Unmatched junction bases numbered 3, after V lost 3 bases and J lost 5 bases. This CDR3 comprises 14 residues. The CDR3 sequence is CASSAGLAVETQYF. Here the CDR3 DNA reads TGTGCCAGCAGCGCGGGACTAGCGGTCGAGACCCAGTACTTC.

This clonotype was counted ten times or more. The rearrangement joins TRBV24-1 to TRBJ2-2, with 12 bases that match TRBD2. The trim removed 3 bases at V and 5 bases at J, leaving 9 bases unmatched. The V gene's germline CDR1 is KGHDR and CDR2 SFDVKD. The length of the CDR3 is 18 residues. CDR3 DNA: TGTGCCACCAGTGATACCGAACTAGCGGGAGGAAAAACCGGGGAGCTGTTTTTT. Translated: CATSDTELAGGKTGELFF.

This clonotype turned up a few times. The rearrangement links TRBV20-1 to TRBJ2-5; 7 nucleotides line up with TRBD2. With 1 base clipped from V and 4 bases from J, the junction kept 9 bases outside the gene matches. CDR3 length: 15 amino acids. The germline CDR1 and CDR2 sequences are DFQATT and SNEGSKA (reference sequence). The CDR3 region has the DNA TGCAGTGCTAGAGCCCCCGGGGTAGCGGGAGAGACCCAGTACTTC. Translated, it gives CSARAPGVAGETQYF.

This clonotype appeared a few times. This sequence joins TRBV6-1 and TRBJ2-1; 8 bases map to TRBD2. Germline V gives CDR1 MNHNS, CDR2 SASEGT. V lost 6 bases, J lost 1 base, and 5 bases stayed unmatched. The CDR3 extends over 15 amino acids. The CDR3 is CASRPAGGSYNEQFF. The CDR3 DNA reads TGTGCCAGCAGGCCTGCGGGGGGTTCCTACAATGAGCAGTTCTTC.

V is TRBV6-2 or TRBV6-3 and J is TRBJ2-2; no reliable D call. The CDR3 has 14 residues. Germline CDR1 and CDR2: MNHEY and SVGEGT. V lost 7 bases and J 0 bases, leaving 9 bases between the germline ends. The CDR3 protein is CASTRASNTGELFF. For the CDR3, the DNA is TGTGCCAGCACCCGGGCTTCGAACACCGGGGAGCTGTTTTTT.

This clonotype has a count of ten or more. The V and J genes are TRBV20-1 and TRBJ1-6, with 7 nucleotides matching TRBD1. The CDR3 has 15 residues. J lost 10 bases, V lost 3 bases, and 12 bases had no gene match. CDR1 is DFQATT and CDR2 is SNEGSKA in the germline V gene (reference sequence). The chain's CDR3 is CSASLPGTEKSPLHF. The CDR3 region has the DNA TGCAGTGCTAGCCTACCCGGGACAGAAAAATCACCCCTCCACTTT.

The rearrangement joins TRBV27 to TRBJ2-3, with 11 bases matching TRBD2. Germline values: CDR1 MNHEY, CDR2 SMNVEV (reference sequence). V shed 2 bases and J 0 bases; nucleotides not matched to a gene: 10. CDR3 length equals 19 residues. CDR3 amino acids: CASSLTGTSGAPSTDTQYF. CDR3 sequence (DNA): TGTGCCAGCAGTTTAACCGGGACTAGCGGAGCTCCTAGCACAGATACGCAGTATTTT.